A selection of T cell receptor beta chains follows, all from one sample in a study of T cell responses to AZD1222 COVID-19 vaccine. The table came from immunoSEQ multiplex PCR; TCRdb's copy has only in-frame clones and leaves some out. The sample has approximately 84,000 clones; roughly four fifths are singletons. The material was peripheral blood, obtained 28 days after the second AZD1222 dose. The receptor source for this set is an adult who received the AZD1222 COVID-19 vaccine. Each CDR3 is given with its conserved first and last residue. The D gene is left open where the match is weak. Size is stated for part of the rows, as once, few or many counts, or as a class when the clone is expanded.

j_gene: TRBJ2-1; v_gene: TRBV19; d_gene: TRBD2; abundance: NA; CDR3aa: CASSKGLAYNEQFF; CDR3nt: TGTGCCAGTAGTAAGGGACTAGCTTACAATGAGCAGTTCTTC
j_gene: TRBJ2-4; v_gene: TRBV29-1; d_gene: TRBD1; abundance: NA; CDR3aa: CSGGDRGPEIYQYF; CDR3nt: TGCAGCGGTGGGGACAGGGGCCCCGAGATCTACCAGTACTTC
j_gene: TRBJ1-2; v_gene: TRBV5-6; d_gene: NA; abundance: NA; CDR3aa: CASSTGVYDGYTF; CDR3nt: TGTGCCAGCAGCACGGGGGTTTACGATGGCTACACCTTC
j_gene: TRBJ2-1; v_gene: TRBV5-6; d_gene: TRBD2; abundance: NA; CDR3aa: CASSLPGGIEQFF; CDR3nt: TGTGCCAGCAGCTTGCCGGGAGGGATTGAGCAGTTCTTC
j_gene: TRBJ1-2; v_gene: TRBV19; d_gene: TRBD1; abundance: NA; CDR3aa: CASSTDRVGGYTF; CDR3nt: TGTGCCAGTAGTACGGACAGGGTAGGGGGCTACACCTTC
j_gene: TRBJ2-1; v_gene: TRBV7-2; d_gene: NA; abundance: NA; CDR3aa: CASSPAGTTNNEQFF; CDR3nt: TGTGCCAGCAGCCCGGCCGGGACAACCAACAATGAGCAGTTCTTC
j_gene: TRBJ1-3; v_gene: TRBV7-2; d_gene: TRBD1; abundance: NA; CDR3aa: CASSFRGGISGNTIYF; CDR3nt: TGTGCCAGCAGTTTCAGGGGGGGAATCTCTGGAAACACCATATATTTT
j_gene: TRBJ2-7; v_gene: TRBV5-1; d_gene: NA; abundance: NA; CDR3aa: CASSLVPIGEQYF; CDR3nt: TGCGCCAGCAGCTTGGTTCCAATTGGGGAGCAGTACTTC
j_gene: TRBJ1-5; v_gene: TRBV5-6; d_gene: TRBD1; abundance: few; CDR3aa: CASSSQGVEPQHF; CDR3nt: TGTGCCAGCAGCAGCCAGGGGGTCGAGCCCCAGCATTTT
j_gene: TRBJ1-6; v_gene: TRBV30; d_gene: TRBD1; abundance: few; CDR3aa: CAWSLGTENSPLHF; CDR3nt: TGTGCCTGGAGTCTGGGGACAGAGAATTCACCCCTCCACTTT
j_gene: TRBJ2-6; v_gene: TRBV6-5; d_gene: NA; abundance: NA; CDR3aa: CASRESGANVLTF; CDR3nt: TGTGCCAGCAGGGAGTCTGGGGCCAACGTCCTGACTTTC
j_gene: TRBJ2-2; v_gene: TRBV11-2; d_gene: TRBD2; abundance: NA; CDR3aa: CASSLAGRYTGELFF; CDR3nt: TGTGCCAGCAGCTTAGCCGGGAGGTACACCGGGGAGCTGTTTTTT
j_gene: TRBJ1-3; v_gene: TRBV28; d_gene: NA; abundance: NA; CDR3aa: CASGRNTIYF; CDR3nt: TGTGCCAGCGGGCGAAACACCATATATTTT
j_gene: TRBJ2-7; v_gene: TRBV27; d_gene: TRBD2; abundance: NA; CDR3aa: CASSPQHTSALSYEQYF; CDR3nt: TGTGCCAGCAGTCCGCAACATACTAGCGCCCTCTCCTACGAGCAGTACTTC
j_gene: TRBJ2-3; v_gene: TRBV19; d_gene: TRBD1; abundance: once; CDR3aa: CASSIKVYRTGIPDTQYF; CDR3nt: TGTGCCAGTAGTATTAAGGTGTACAGGACAGGGATTCCAGATACGCAGTATTTT
j_gene: TRBJ1-4; v_gene: TRBV6-1; d_gene: NA; abundance: NA; CDR3aa: CASSEARHEKLFF; CDR3nt: TGTGCCAGCAGTGAAGCGCGACATGAAAAACTGTTTTTT
j_gene: TRBJ2-3; v_gene: TRBV7-7; d_gene: TRBD2; abundance: NA; CDR3aa: CASSSRAGETQYF; CDR3nt: TGTGCTAGCAGCTCGAGAGCGGGAGAGACGCAGTATTTT
j_gene: TRBJ2-5; v_gene: TRBV27; d_gene: NA; abundance: NA; CDR3aa: CASSLFTDQETQYF; CDR3nt: TGTGCCAGCAGTTTATTTACAGACCAAGAGACCCAGTACTTC
j_gene: TRBJ2-2; v_gene: TRBV24-1; d_gene: NA; abundance: NA; CDR3aa: CATSDRNTGELFF; CDR3nt: TGTGCCACCAGTGATCGAAACACCGGGGAGCTGTTTTTT
j_gene: TRBJ1-1; v_gene: TRBV7-2; d_gene: NA; abundance: NA; CDR3aa: CASSRRGPTAHTEAFF; CDR3nt: TGTGCCAGCAGTCGCCGAGGGCCGACAGCACACACTGAAGCTTTCTTT
j_gene: TRBJ1-2; v_gene: TRBV7-8; d_gene: NA; abundance: once; CDR3aa: CASSSDRTNYGYTF; CDR3nt: TGTGCCAGCAGCTCGGACCGAACCAACTATGGCTACACCTTC
j_gene: TRBJ1-2; v_gene: TRBV7-9; d_gene: NA; abundance: NA; CDR3aa: CASSLLVGGHGYTF; CDR3nt: TGTGCCAGCAGCCTCCTCGTCGGGGGGCATGGCTACACCTTC
j_gene: TRBJ2-3; v_gene: TRBV5-1; d_gene: TRBD1; abundance: NA; CDR3aa: CASSLQGGGTDTQYF; CDR3nt: TGCGCCAGCAGCTTACAGGGGGGCGGCACAGATACGCAGTATTTT
j_gene: TRBJ2-3; v_gene: TRBV19; d_gene: NA; abundance: few; CDR3aa: CASTGGRVGTDTQYF; CDR3nt: TGTGCCAGTACCGGGGGAAGGGTGGGCACAGATACGCAGTATTTT
j_gene: TRBJ1-5; v_gene: TRBV28; d_gene: NA; abundance: few; CDR3aa: CASSPPTGGINQPQHF; CDR3nt: TGTGCCAGCAGTCCCCCGACAGGTGGGATCAATCAGCCCCAGCATTTT
j_gene: TRBJ1-5; v_gene: TRBV19; d_gene: NA; abundance: NA; CDR3aa: CASSIDRGLVQPQHF; CDR3nt: TGTGCCAGTAGTATAGATCGAGGGCTCGTTCAGCCCCAGCATTTT
j_gene: TRBJ2-2; v_gene: TRBV5-4; d_gene: NA; abundance: NA; CDR3aa: CASSLTRDTGELFF; CDR3nt: TGTGCCAGCAGCTTGACTCGGGACACCGGGGAGCTGTTTTTT
j_gene: TRBJ2-7; v_gene: TRBV5-1; d_gene: NA; abundance: NA; CDR3aa: CASSSRVGYEQYF; CDR3nt: TGCGCCAGCAGCTCCAGGGTCGGTTACGAGCAGTACTTC
j_gene: TRBJ1-1; v_gene: TRBV19; d_gene: NA; abundance: NA; CDR3aa: CASSTRYQSNTEAFF; CDR3nt: TGTGCCAGTAGTACCCGATACCAGTCGAACACTGAAGCTTTCTTT
j_gene: TRBJ1-6; v_gene: TRBV5-4; d_gene: NA; abundance: NA; CDR3aa: CASSLGQDNSPLHF; CDR3nt: TGTGCCAGCAGCTTGGGGCAGGATAATTCACCCCTCCACTTT
j_gene: TRBJ1-1; v_gene: TRBV7-2; d_gene: NA; abundance: NA; CDR3aa: CASSLSPRNTEAFF; CDR3nt: TGTGCCAGCAGCCTCTCACCGCGTAACACTGAAGCTTTCTTT
j_gene: TRBJ2-1; v_gene: TRBV28; d_gene: NA; abundance: NA; CDR3aa: CASTAGTYNEQFF; CDR3nt: TGTGCCAGCACGGCGGGGACCTACAATGAGCAGTTCTTC
j_gene: TRBJ2-3; v_gene: TRBV9; d_gene: NA; abundance: NA; CDR3aa: CASTLGPSADTQYF; CDR3nt: TGTGCCAGCACCTTAGGGCCGTCCGCAGATACGCAGTATTTT
j_gene: TRBJ1-4; v_gene: TRBV2; d_gene: NA; abundance: NA; CDR3aa: CASSGAATNEKLFF; CDR3nt: TGTGCCAGCAGTGGCGCAGCAACTAATGAAAAACTGTTTTTT
j_gene: TRBJ2-1; v_gene: TRBV24-1; d_gene: TRBD2; abundance: NA; CDR3aa: CATSDRERGGPLDEQFF; CDR3nt: TGTGCCACCAGTGATAGGGAGCGGGGGGGACCCTTGGATGAGCAGTTCTTC
j_gene: TRBJ1-1; v_gene: TRBV7-8; d_gene: TRBD1; abundance: NA; CDR3aa: CASSLIPGQGPNTEAFF; CDR3nt: TGTGCCAGCAGCTTGATCCCGGGACAGGGCCCGAACACTGAAGCTTTCTTT
j_gene: TRBJ2-7; v_gene: TRBV2; d_gene: TRBD2; abundance: few; CDR3aa: CASSVISGSYEQYF; CDR3nt: TGTGCCAGCAGTGTCATTAGCGGGAGCTACGAGCAGTACTTC
j_gene: TRBJ2-1; v_gene: TRBV3-1/TRBV3-2; d_gene: NA; abundance: NA; CDR3aa: CASRGAGAAYNEQFF; CDR3nt: TGTGCCAGCAGGGGCGCTGGCGCTGCCTACAATGAGCAGTTCTTC
j_gene: TRBJ1-3; v_gene: TRBV4-2; d_gene: NA; abundance: NA; CDR3aa: CASSQALAGLGGNTIYF; CDR3nt: TGTGCCAGCAGCCAAGCGCTAGCGGGGCTTGGTGGAAACACCATATATTTT
j_gene: TRBJ1-4; v_gene: TRBV30; d_gene: NA; abundance: NA; CDR3aa: CAWSGGSDSNEKLFF; CDR3nt: TGTGCCTGGAGTGGGGGATCGGACAGTAATGAAAAACTGTTTTTT
j_gene: TRBJ2-2; v_gene: TRBV28; d_gene: TRBD2; abundance: NA; CDR3aa: CASTVMQGLNTGELFF; CDR3nt: TGTGCCAGCACGGTTATGCAGGGACTAAACACCGGGGAGCTGTTTTTT
j_gene: TRBJ2-2; v_gene: TRBV5-1; d_gene: TRBD2; abundance: NA; CDR3aa: CASSLYSGENTGELFF; CDR3nt: TGCGCCAGCAGCTTGTACAGCGGGGAGAACACCGGGGAGCTGTTTTTT
j_gene: TRBJ1-5; v_gene: TRBV7-9; d_gene: NA; abundance: NA; CDR3aa: CASSSDSNQPQHF; CDR3nt: TGTGCCAGCAGCTCCGACAGCAATCAGCCCCAGCATTTT
j_gene: TRBJ1-1; v_gene: TRBV4-2; d_gene: NA; abundance: NA; CDR3aa: CASSQDDGLNTEAFF; CDR3nt: TGTGCCAGCAGCCAAGATGACGGATTGAACACTGAAGCTTTCTTT
j_gene: TRBJ2-1; v_gene: TRBV19; d_gene: NA; abundance: NA; CDR3aa: CASSRDRGASNEQFF; CDR3nt: TGTGCCAGTAGTAGAGACCGGGGGGCCTCCAATGAGCAGTTCTTC
j_gene: TRBJ2-1; v_gene: TRBV4-3; d_gene: TRBD2; abundance: NA; CDR3aa: CASSQVWTSGRYNEQFF; CDR3nt: TGCGCCAGCAGCCAAGTCTGGACTAGCGGGCGTTACAATGAGCAGTTCTTC
j_gene: TRBJ2-1; v_gene: TRBV28; d_gene: TRBD2; abundance: NA; CDR3aa: CASSAVRGTSTLREQFF; CDR3nt: TGTGCCAGCAGTGCTGTCCGTGGGACTAGTACCTTGCGTGAGCAGTTCTTC
j_gene: TRBJ1-1; v_gene: TRBV11-1; d_gene: NA; abundance: NA; CDR3aa: CASSGLGLGTEAFF; CDR3nt: TGTGCCAGCAGCGGCCTAGGGTTGGGCACTGAAGCTTTCTTT
j_gene: TRBJ1-2; v_gene: TRBV6-1; d_gene: TRBD1; abundance: NA; CDR3aa: CASSEVVAGGVYGYTF; CDR3nt: TGTGCCAGCAGTGAAGTAGTGGCAGGGGGCGTCTATGGCTACACCTTC
j_gene: TRBJ1-2; v_gene: TRBV6-1; d_gene: NA; abundance: once; CDR3aa: CASSDNQGANYGYTF; CDR3nt: TGTGCCAGCAGTGATAACCAGGGAGCTAACTATGGCTACACCTTC
j_gene: TRBJ2-7; v_gene: TRBV6-5; d_gene: TRBD1; abundance: NA; CDR3aa: CATLDRAGHEQYF; CDR3nt: TGTGCCACCTTGGACAGGGCAGGCCACGAGCAGTACTTC
j_gene: TRBJ2-2; v_gene: TRBV29-1; d_gene: NA; abundance: NA; CDR3aa: CSVGMGVETGELFF; CDR3nt: TGCAGCGTTGGAATGGGGGTGGAAACCGGGGAGCTGTTTTTT
j_gene: TRBJ2-3; v_gene: TRBV5-4; d_gene: NA; abundance: NA; CDR3aa: CASSVRGFTDTQYF; CDR3nt: TGTGCCAGCAGCGTCAGGGGATTCACAGATACGCAGTATTTT
j_gene: TRBJ1-4; v_gene: TRBV4-2; d_gene: NA; abundance: NA; CDR3aa: CASSQQRSSGEKLFF; CDR3nt: TGTGCCAGCAGCCAACAGCGGTCCAGCGGGGAAAAACTGTTTTTT
j_gene: TRBJ1-4; v_gene: TRBV5-4; d_gene: TRBD1; abundance: NA; CDR3aa: CASSLQGASTNEKLFF; CDR3nt: TGTGCCAGCAGCCTACAGGGGGCTTCTACTAATGAAAAACTGTTTTTT
j_gene: TRBJ2-5; v_gene: TRBV11-3; d_gene: TRBD1; abundance: NA; CDR3aa: CASSSRTGGVETQYF; CDR3nt: TGTGCCAGCAGCTCCAGGACAGGGGGAGTAGAGACCCAGTACTTC
j_gene: TRBJ2-3; v_gene: TRBV7-2; d_gene: NA; abundance: NA; CDR3aa: CASSRQTTDTQYF; CDR3nt: TGTGCCAGCAGCCGACAGACAACAGATACGCAGTATTTT